Listed here are 27 T cell receptor beta chains from one sample, sequenced in a study of blood T cell repertoires in COVID-19. TCRdb's copy holds only in-frame clones and misses some; the assay was immunoSEQ multiplex PCR. The data hold about 50,000 clones, with 83% observed a single time. The specimen sequenced was peripheral blood. Receptors originate from a man aged 40-49 years with acute or convalescent COVID-19.

The chain combines TRBV3-1 (or the pseudogene TRBV3-2) with TRBJ1-1; 8 bases map to TRBD1. CDR1 and CDR2 from the germline V gene are LGHDT and YNNKEL (reference sequence). The CDR3 contains 19 residues. With V trimmed by 2 bases and J by 1 base, 15 bases remained unmatched. CDR3 residues: CASSQPPWGRGRGNTEAFF. The CDR3 region has the DNA TGTGCCAGCAGCCAACCTCCTTGGGGCAGGGGGCGGGGGAACACTGAAGCTTTCTTT.

This clone was recorded a few times. This chain uses TRBV7-2 with TRBJ2-2, with D perhaps TRBD1 (6 bases). V was shortened by 3 bases and J by 4 bases, with 12 bases between the two germline ends. This CDR3 comprises 15 residues. Germline-derived CDR1 and CDR2 are SGHTA and FQGNSA. The CDR3 DNA reads TGTGCCAGCAGCTTTGACAGGTCGAGCACCGGGGAGCTGTTTTTT. Protein product: CASSFDRSSTGELFF. Using reference TRBV7-2 and TRBJ2-2 for the parts outside the CDR3, the full variable domain is GAGVSQSPSNKVTEKGKDVELRCDPISGHTALYWYRQSLGQGLEFLIYFQGNSAPDKSGLPSDRFSAERTGGSVSTLTIQRTQQEDSAVYLCASSFDRSSTGELFFGEGSRLTVL.

The gene calls are TRBV19 and TRBJ1-5; D unclear. CDR3 length equals 15 residues. Deletions cut 6 bases from V and 2 bases from J, with 14 bases between. Germline loops: CDR1 LNHDA, CDR2 SQIVND (reference sequence). This CDR3 reads CASSRQKGGNQPQHF. The CDR3 nucleotides read TGTGCCAGTAGCCGACAAAAAGGCGGCAATCAGCCCCAGCATTTT.

V usage is TRBV27 and J usage is TRBJ2-2; D is perhaps TRBD2 (5 bases). The V gene lost 1 base and the J gene lost 6 bases, with 12 bases spanning the gap. CDR1 and CDR2 (germline): MNHEY, SMNVEV (reference sequence). The CDR3 loop spans 15 amino acids. The CDR3 here is CASSLYERGSGELFF. The CDR3 DNA reads TGTGCCAGCAGTTTATATGAGCGAGGGTCCGGGGAGCTGTTTTTT.

The sample holds a few counts of this clone. CDR3 loop: CASRTGQPQHF. The CDR3 nucleotides read TGTGCCAGCAGGACAGGGCAGCCCCAGCATTTT. The chain combines TRBV6-1 with TRBJ1-5; TRBD1 matches 7 bases. Germline CDR1 MNHNS, CDR2 SASEGT. Trimming took 6 bases from V and 7 from J; bases not matched to a gene: 0. The CDR3 runs to 11 residues.

The chain has TRBV30 and TRBJ1-6; tentatively, D is TRBD1 (5 bases). This CDR3 comprises 13 residues. CDR1 GTSNPN and CDR2 SVGIG come from the germline V gene (reference sequence). V was cut by 1 base and J by 8 bases, with 9 bases left in between. The CDR3 nucleotides read TGTGCCTGGAGTGAAGGGGTACATTCACCCCTCCACTTT. Encoded protein: CAWSEGVHSPLHF. The full variable domain, with the rest looked up from reference TRBV30 and TRBJ1-6, is SQTIHQWPATLVQPVGSPLSLECTVEGTSNPNLYWYRQAAGRGLQLLFYSVGIGQISSEVPQNLSASRPQDRQFILSSKKLLLSDSGFYLCAWSEGVHSPLHFGNGTRLTVT.

A few counts support this clone. The chain has TRBV5-4 and TRBJ2-2, with TRBD1 identical over 8 bases. This CDR3 has 15 amino acids. From germline, CDR1 is SGHNT and CDR2 YYREEE (reference sequence). The V and J ends lost 4 bases and 3 bases, in that order; junction bases with no gene match: 5. The CDR3 reads CASSRSRGHTGELFF. Here the CDR3 DNA reads TGTGCCAGCAGCCGAAGCAGGGGGCACACCGGGGAGCTGTTTTTT.

The chain combines TRBV6-5 with TRBJ1-2; 7 bases line up with TRBD1. CDR1 and CDR2 from the germline V gene are MNHEY and SVGAGI. J gave up 7 bases and V 11 bases, and 13 bases lay outside the gene matches. The CDR3 is 13 amino acids. The CDR3 region has the DNA TGTGCCGCCCGACGAACAGGGGCACCTGGCTACACCTTC. The encoded protein is CAARRTGAPGYTF.

The chain has TRBV2 and TRBJ1-5; 8 bases agree with TRBD1. This CDR3 region has 13 residues. CDR1 is SNHLY, CDR2 FYNNEI, per germline. V dropped 4 bases and J dropped 6; count of bases not matched to a gene: 2. CDR3 coding DNA: TGTGCCAGCAGTGGTGACAGGGGTCAGCCCCAGCATTTT. This codes for CASSGDRGQPQHF.

The chain combines TRBV6-5 with TRBJ1-2; the D is unclear. The germline V and J ends were trimmed by 4 bases and 0 bases, with 9 bases remaining between them. The germline CDR1 and CDR2 sequences are MNHEY and SVGAGI. There are 14 residues in the CDR3. The CDR3 DNA reads as TGTGCCAGCAGTTGGGAGCCAGCTAACTATGGCTACACCTTC. It encodes CASSWEPANYGYTF.

This chain connects TRBV5-1 to TRBJ1-3; unclear D gene. V was pared by 3 bases and J by 5 bases, with 9 bases between. This CDR3 region has 13 residues. CDR1 and CDR2 (germline): SGHRS, YFSETQ. CDR3: CASSSYSRNTIYF. The CDR3 region has the DNA TGCGCCAGCAGCTCCTATTCGAGAAACACCATATATTTT.

CDR3 sequence: CSLTSGRAYNEQFF. CDR3 nucleotide sequence: TGCAGCCTCACTAGCGGGAGGGCCTACAATGAGCAGTTCTTC. The V call is TRBV29-1, the J call TRBJ2-1; 13 bases align to TRBD2. Trimming took 8 bases from V and 2 from J; bases not matched to a gene: 3. The CDR3 length is 14 residues. Germline V CDR1 and CDR2: SQVTM, ANQGSEA.

The J gene is TRBJ1-1, the V gene TRBV21-1. TRBV21-1 is deemed a pseudogene. The CDR3 has 14 residues. The CDR3 region has the DNA TGTGCCAGCAGCAAAGGTCGGGGAAACACTGAAGCTTTCTTT. This translates into CASSKGRGNTEAFF.

This chain uses TRBV5-5 with TRBJ2-5; 9 nucleotides match TRBD1. Germline CDR1 SGHKS, CDR2 YYEKEE (reference sequence). After removal of 1 base from V and 5 bases from J, the junction contained 9 bases not matched to a gene. The CDR3 totals 16 residues. This chain's CDR3 is CASSLTQQGARETQYF. In DNA form, the CDR3 reads TGTGCCAGCAGCTTGACCCAACAGGGGGCTCGGGAGACCCAGTACTTC. The whole variable domain, remainder taken from reference TRBV5-5 and TRBJ2-5, is DAGVTQSPTHLIKTRGQQVTLRCSPISGHKSVSWYQQVLGQGPQFIFQYYEKEERGRGNFPDRFSARQFPNYSSELNVNALLLGDSALYLCASSLTQQGARETQYFGPGTRLLVL.

This clone was observed once. This chain links TRBV10-1 with TRBJ1-6, with D unclear. The germline V gene encodes CDR1 WNHNN and CDR2 SYGVQD (reference sequence). The CDR3 extends over 14 amino acids. Trimming removed 2 bases from V and 10 bases from J, with 12 bases in between. CDR3 residues: CASSEPGPGSPLHF. As DNA, the CDR3 is TGCGCCAGCAGTGAGCCCGGACCGGGGTCACCCCTCCACTTT.

The CDR3 sequence is CASRRPSDSLNSPLHF. CDR3 coding DNA: TGTGCCAGCAGACGCCCGTCGGACAGCCTGAATTCACCCCTCCACTTT. The J gene is TRBJ1-6, the V gene TRBV27, with D perhaps matching TRBD1 (6 bases). Germline assignment: CDR1 MNHEY and CDR2 SMNVEV (reference sequence). The CDR3 runs 16 residues. Trimming took off 6 bases at V and 7 bases at J, with 19 bases between the two ends.

This clone turned up a few times. This chain joins TRBV5-1 and TRBJ2-7; 13 positions agree with TRBD2. Looked up from germline, CDR1 is SGHRS and CDR2 is YFSETQ. Trimming at V came to 3 bases and at J to 2 bases, leaving 5 bases not matched to a gene. The CDR3 covers 16 residues. CDR3 DNA sequence: TGCGCCAGCAGCTGGGGGGGGACTAGCGGGACCTACGAGCAGTACTTC. This sequence encodes CASSWGGTSGTYEQYF. Full variable domain (remainder filled in from reference TRBV5-1 and TRBJ2-7): KAGVTQTPRYLIKTRGQQVTLSCSPISGHRSVSWYQQTPGQGLQFLFEYFSETQRNKGNFPGRFSGRQFSNSRSEMNVSTLELGDSALYLCASSWGGTSGTYEQYFGPGTRLTVT.

V usage is TRBV27 and J usage is TRBJ1-3, with 10 bases that match TRBD1. This CDR3 comprises 16 residues. The J segment lost 2 bases and the V segment lost 0 bases, leaving 1 base of the junction unmatched. Looked up from germline, CDR1 is MNHEY and CDR2 is SMNVEV (reference sequence). The DNA of the CDR3 is TGTGCCAGCAGTTTATCGGGGACAGGGGCTGGAAACACCATATATTTT. This encodes CASSLSGTGAGNTIYF.

The V call is TRBV5-4, the J call TRBJ2-7; 13 positions agree with TRBD2. Germline loops: CDR1 SGHNT, CDR2 YYREEE (reference sequence). Trimming at V came to 4 bases and at J to 1 base, leaving 5 bases not matched to a gene. The CDR3 runs to 16 residues. CDR3 loop: CASSTGLAGVSYEQYF. The CDR3 nucleotides are TGTGCCAGCAGCACCGGACTAGCGGGAGTGTCCTACGAGCAGTACTTC.

V gene TRBV7-9 combines with J gene TRBJ2-1; a possible D gene is TRBD1 (6 bases). The germline V gene encodes CDR1 SEHNR and CDR2 FQNEAQ (reference sequence). This CDR3 spans 13 amino acids. Trimming cost V 0 bases and J 11 bases, with 11 bases left between them. The DNA for the CDR3 is TGTGCCAGCAGCTTAGCTGGTCAGGGGAAGCAGTTCTTC. Protein product: CASSLAGQGKQFF.

The chain links TRBV5-4 to TRBJ1-1; 7 bases are a match to TRBD1. Germline V gene sequence: CDR1 SGHNT, CDR2 YYREEE (reference sequence). The ends lost 3 bases at V and 11 bases at J; junction bases unmatched: 7. The CDR3 has 12 residues. The CDR3 loop is CASSSDRVGAFF. CDR3 coding DNA: TGTGCCAGCAGCTCTGACAGGGTAGGGGCTTTCTTT.

This CDR3 reads CATSVKGTQYF. The CDR3 DNA is TGTGCCACCAGTGTCAAGGGGACGCAGTATTTT. This chain joins TRBV24-1 and TRBJ2-3, with a tentative D call TRBD1 (5 bases). Germline CDR1 is KGHDR and CDR2 is SFDVKD. V dropped 5 bases and J dropped 9 bases, with 8 bases sitting between them. The CDR3 is made up of 11 amino acids.

The chain recombines TRBV30 with TRBJ1-2, with 7 bases matching TRBD1. Losses at the gene ends were 8 bases for V and 2 bases for J; bases not matched to a gene: 8. Germline assignment: CDR1 GTSNPN and CDR2 SVGIG (reference sequence). The CDR3 totals 13 residues. The CDR3 sequence: CAGDRDSNYGYTF. CDR3 in DNA: TGTGCCGGAGACCGGGACAGCAACTATGGCTACACCTTC.

The rearrangement joins TRBV20-1 to TRBJ2-1; D is possibly TRBD1 (5 bases). Trimming pared 3 bases from V and 6 bases from J, leaving 15 bases between. The CDR3 sequence is 14 residues long. CDR1 is DFQATT, CDR2 SNEGSKA, per germline (reference sequence). CDR3 nucleotides: TGCAGTGCTAGTGGGGCAGGGCGGATCAATGAGCAGTTCTTC. Translating it yields CSASGAGRINEQFF.

This chain uses TRBV5-5 with TRBJ1-6, with 9 bases aligning to TRBD1. After removal of 1 base from V and 6 bases from J, the junction contained 11 bases not matched to a gene. Germline assignment: CDR1 SGHKS and CDR2 YYEKEE (reference sequence). The CDR3 is 18 residues long. The chain's CDR3 is CASSLRGTGTGSNSPLHF. In nucleotides, the CDR3 is TGTGCCAGCAGCTTGAGAGGGACAGGGACGGGAAGTAATTCACCCCTCCACTTT. The full variable domain, in which reference TRBV5-5 and TRBJ1-6 provide the parts outside the CDR3, is DAGVTQSPTHLIKTRGQQVTLRCSPISGHKSVSWYQQVLGQGPQFIFQYYEKEERGRGNFPDRFSARQFPNYSSELNVNALLLGDSALYLCASSLRGTGTGSNSPLHFGNGTRLTVT.

The chain couples TRBV10-3 to TRBJ2-7; tentatively, D is TRBD1 (6 bases). Germline V CDR1 and CDR2: ENHRY, SYGVKD. With 0 bases removed from V and 3 bases from J, the gap between germline ends came to 9 bases. There are 14 residues in the CDR3. The CDR3 here is CAISESEGGYEQYF. In DNA form, the CDR3 reads TGTGCCATCAGTGAGTCTGAAGGGGGCTACGAGCAGTACTTC.

The V call is TRBV2, the J call TRBJ1-5, with 7 nucleotides matching TRBD1. CDR1 and CDR2 from the germline V gene are SNHLY and FYNNEI. This CDR3 has 16 residues. The V segment lost 6 bases and the J segment 4 bases; nucleotides outside the gene matches: 12. The CDR3 sequence: CASRPHADRRNQPQHF. The CDR3 region has the DNA TGTGCCAGCAGACCCCACGCGGACAGGCGGAATCAGCCCCAGCATTTT.